This T cell receptor (beta chain) was found in a study of response to subunit inactivated influenza vaccine. Study-wide points: That few new T cells are recruited by each seasonal influenza vaccination was the authors' suggestion.

CDR3 size: 14 residues. Germline-derived CDR1 and CDR2 are LGHDT and YNNKEL (reference sequence). V lost 5 bases and J lost 0, with 9 bases in between. TCRdb analysed the RT-PCR reads with MiXCR anew, one entry per CDR3 protein. The table records about 610,000 distinct CDR3 sequences, less than 15% of them present only once. In regard to this clonotype: Its antigen remains unidentified.

The gene calls are TRBV3-1 and TRBJ2-3, with unresolved D. The receptor was isolated from a man aged 45-60 years who received an inactivated influenza vaccine. The sequencing here drew on PBMCs from blood, taken 11 to 12 days after vaccination. The CDR3 DNA follows: TGTGCCAGCAGCACAACAGAGAGCACAGATACGCAGTATTTT. Encoded protein: CASSTTESTDTQYF.